These T cell receptor beta chains were read from a single sample in a study of T cells in Graves' hyperthyroidism and ophthalmopathy. TCRdb fed the multiplex PCR reads into MiXCR, producing one record per CDR3 protein. The table shows a few hundred thousand distinct CDR3 sequences, with approximately 13% occurring only once. Sequencing used blood. The receptor source for this set is a woman under 30 with Graves' hyperthyroidism. Each CDR3 is given with its conserved first and last residue. Fields, in order: CDR3 protein, CDR3 length, V gene, J gene, clone size. Clone size is given for some rows only: seen once, a few or many times, or a class if the clone is expanded.

cdr3_aa: CSVVGGGEQYF; cdr3_length: 11; v_call: TRBV29-1; j_call: TRBJ2-7; clone_size: -
cdr3_aa: CASSITTGGFGYTF; cdr3_length: 14; v_call: TRBV28; j_call: TRBJ1-2; clone_size: many
cdr3_aa: CASSLAVSDISETQYF; cdr3_length: 16; v_call: TRBV11-2; j_call: TRBJ2-5; clone_size: many
cdr3_aa: CASSYLSWTEQYF; cdr3_length: 13; v_call: TRBV6-5; j_call: TRBJ2-7; clone_size: many
cdr3_aa: CASARVQGLNIQYF; cdr3_length: 14; v_call: TRBV6-2/TRBV6-3; j_call: TRBJ2-4; clone_size: once
cdr3_aa: CASSTSGSSYNEQFF; cdr3_length: 15; v_call: TRBV28; j_call: TRBJ2-1; clone_size: many
cdr3_aa: CASSLEISVPAYPNTGELFF; cdr3_length: 20; v_call: TRBV5-5; j_call: TRBJ2-2; clone_size: -
cdr3_aa: CASSTDTTPTTKQFF; cdr3_length: 15; v_call: TRBV28; j_call: TRBJ2-1; clone_size: many
cdr3_aa: CASSPDFFQPLHF; cdr3_length: 13; v_call: TRBV14; j_call: TRBJ1-6; clone_size: -
cdr3_aa: CASSKDTHTEAFF; cdr3_length: 13; v_call: TRBV5-6; j_call: TRBJ1-1; clone_size: -
cdr3_aa: CASSLPGLAGGRLIGELFF; cdr3_length: 19; v_call: TRBV27; j_call: TRBJ2-2; clone_size: few
cdr3_aa: CSARTGGPYEKLFF; cdr3_length: 14; v_call: TRBV20-1; j_call: TRBJ1-4; clone_size: few
cdr3_aa: CAISGGRANEQFF; cdr3_length: 13; v_call: TRBV10-3; j_call: TRBJ2-1; clone_size: few
cdr3_aa: CASSRDRSTYEQYF; cdr3_length: 14; v_call: TRBV6-1; j_call: TRBJ2-7; clone_size: many
cdr3_aa: CAWSKHRQGGTEAFF; cdr3_length: 15; v_call: TRBV30; j_call: TRBJ1-1; clone_size: many
cdr3_aa: CASSEIGRNQPQHF; cdr3_length: 14; v_call: TRBV11-2; j_call: TRBJ1-5; clone_size: -
cdr3_aa: CASSLDRESSGSTDTQYF; cdr3_length: 18; v_call: TRBV11-2; j_call: TRBJ2-3; clone_size: many
cdr3_aa: CASRVGYAGELFF; cdr3_length: 13; v_call: TRBV27; j_call: TRBJ2-2; clone_size: -
cdr3_aa: CAGRGTGGLNTEAFF; cdr3_length: 15; v_call: TRBV25-1; j_call: TRBJ1-1; clone_size: -
cdr3_aa: CASSGGRQNTEAFF; cdr3_length: 14; v_call: TRBV9; j_call: TRBJ1-1; clone_size: many
cdr3_aa: CASSLAGGARGTQYF; cdr3_length: 15; v_call: TRBV7-2; j_call: TRBJ2-5; clone_size: -
cdr3_aa: CASSAHKAPTNEKLFF; cdr3_length: 16; v_call: TRBV27; j_call: TRBJ1-4; clone_size: many
cdr3_aa: CASSGGLIYNEQFF; cdr3_length: 14; v_call: TRBV5-4; j_call: TRBJ2-1; clone_size: -
cdr3_aa: CASSAGKSVYSPLHF; cdr3_length: 15; v_call: TRBV25-1; j_call: TRBJ1-6; clone_size: few
cdr3_aa: CASSNTQGIHEQYF; cdr3_length: 14; v_call: TRBV12-3/TRBV12-4; j_call: TRBJ2-7; clone_size: many
cdr3_aa: CSVELAGVNIQYF; cdr3_length: 13; v_call: TRBV29-1; j_call: TRBJ2-4; clone_size: -
cdr3_aa: CASSLYEDRIDEFF; cdr3_length: 14; v_call: TRBV27; j_call: TRBJ2-1; clone_size: many
cdr3_aa: CASSWRAGASETQYF; cdr3_length: 15; v_call: TRBV6-1; j_call: TRBJ2-5; clone_size: many
cdr3_aa: CASSFWTSGGDNEQFF; cdr3_length: 16; v_call: TRBV28; j_call: TRBJ2-1; clone_size: -
cdr3_aa: CAISQQGAGTEAFF; cdr3_length: 14; v_call: TRBV10-3; j_call: TRBJ1-1; clone_size: -
cdr3_aa: CSARRDRGLRETQYF; cdr3_length: 15; v_call: TRBV20-1; j_call: TRBJ2-5; clone_size: many
cdr3_aa: CASRALGPIPSYEQYF; cdr3_length: 16; v_call: TRBV6-1; j_call: TRBJ2-7; clone_size: -
cdr3_aa: CASTRAGLDEQYF; cdr3_length: 13; v_call: TRBV6-5; j_call: TRBJ2-7; clone_size: many
cdr3_aa: CASSIRGASQYF; cdr3_length: 12; v_call: TRBV19; j_call: TRBJ2-3; clone_size: -
cdr3_aa: CATSKTTSGSVDEQFF; cdr3_length: 16; v_call: TRBV15; j_call: TRBJ2-1; clone_size: few
cdr3_aa: CASSARGDNTEAFF; cdr3_length: 14; v_call: TRBV9; j_call: TRBJ1-1; clone_size: -
cdr3_aa: CASSSARGFAPLHF; cdr3_length: 14; v_call: TRBV28; j_call: TRBJ1-6; clone_size: few
cdr3_aa: CASSSRTGSAGGYTF; cdr3_length: 15; v_call: TRBV7-2; j_call: TRBJ1-2; clone_size: many
cdr3_aa: CASSQEIGPGNTEAFF; cdr3_length: 16; v_call: TRBV3-1; j_call: TRBJ1-1; clone_size: many
cdr3_aa: CAWSLTGTELNQPQHF; cdr3_length: 16; v_call: TRBV30; j_call: TRBJ1-5; clone_size: many
cdr3_aa: CASSLGRVGLGYTF; cdr3_length: 14; v_call: TRBV7-2; j_call: TRBJ1-2; clone_size: many
cdr3_aa: CSATGRRFPSGVEQYF; cdr3_length: 16; v_call: TRBV20-1; j_call: TRBJ2-7; clone_size: many
cdr3_aa: CASSPEGRRDQPQHF; cdr3_length: 15; v_call: TRBV18; j_call: TRBJ1-5; clone_size: -
cdr3_aa: CASGTGTGGGNTEAFF; cdr3_length: 16; v_call: TRBV5-1; j_call: TRBJ1-1; clone_size: -
cdr3_aa: CASSSSRGVEGTEAFF; cdr3_length: 16; v_call: TRBV12-3/TRBV12-4; j_call: TRBJ1-1; clone_size: many
cdr3_aa: CASSLGDHDQPQHF; cdr3_length: 14; v_call: TRBV5-1; j_call: TRBJ1-5; clone_size: -
cdr3_aa: CSAVATTNEKLFF; cdr3_length: 13; v_call: TRBV20-1; j_call: TRBJ1-4; clone_size: many
cdr3_aa: CASGGTGGNTEAFF; cdr3_length: 14; v_call: TRBV7-9; j_call: TRBJ1-1; clone_size: -